This T cell receptor beta chain originates from a study of shared clonotypes between healthy human individuals. Points from the study as a whole: A reduction in generation probabilities was seen for non-shared clonotypes relative to those shared by all four donors.

The CDR3 runs to 16 residues. Trimming removed 0 bases at V and 5 bases at J, with 17 bases between. Germline V gives CDR1 MNHEY, CDR2 SVGAGI. As concerns this clone: The antigen is not known.

The repertoire was sequenced with immunoSEQ multiplex PCR; TCRdb's copy has only in-frame clones and lacks some. The table records approximately 980,000 clones, over 75% of them present only once. The sequence was collected from a man between 18 and 29 years old in good health. This chain connects TRBV6-5 to TRBJ2-7; no reliable D call. Sequencing was carried out using memory CD4+ T cells sorted from blood. This sample's subset: CD45RA-negative fraction. The CDR3 nucleotides are TGTGCCAGCAGTTACTCTCCCCCGTCCGGCGCGGACGAGCAGTACTTC. This sequence encodes CASSYSPPSGADEQYF.